The clone carrying this T cell receptor beta chain showed up just a few times. MiXCR, run by TCRdb on the RT-PCR reads, gives a single entry per CDR3 protein. The sample gives a few hundred thousand distinct CDR3 sequences, approximately 10% of which show up once; 9.5% to 11% is in the top ten. These data are taken from a study of response to subunit inactivated influenza vaccine. CDR3 size: 13 residues. The J segment lost 4 bases and the V segment lost 4 bases, leaving 3 bases of the junction unmatched. From germline, CDR1 is KGHDR and CDR2 SFDVKD. This sample was also put to use in a study of T cells expressing NK-cell markers. Per that paper: In generating TCR beta cDNA, 5'RACE template switching with UMIs was used. Sorting was restricted to alpha-beta TCR T cells by an anti-gamma-delta TCR antibody in several experiments. Dominant NKG2C+ clonotypes accounted for roughly 1.0-7.0% of CD8+ T cells in about six donors.

This sample comprised PBMCs from blood, obtained on the day of vaccination. This clonotype was obtained from a man in his fifties or sixties who received an inactivated influenza vaccine. V usage is TRBV24-1 and J usage is TRBJ2-7; the match to TRBD1 covers 7 bases. The CDR3 DNA follows: TGTGCCACCAGTGACCGACAGGGATACGAGCAGTACTTC. This gives the protein CATSDRQGYEQYF.